These 28 T cell receptor beta chains came from one sample sequenced in a study of blood T cell repertoires in COVID-19. Here immunoSEQ multiplex PCR was the method, and the copy in TCRdb shows in-frame clones only, minus some. The sample has just under 350,000 clones; roughly 89% are singletons. Input material: peripheral blood. Source of these receptors: a woman under 30 who had recovered from COVID-19.

The CDR3 DNA reads as TGTGCCAGCTCTTGGGCAGGGGAGGAGACCCAGTACTTC. It yields the protein CASSWAGEETQYF. J is TRBJ2-5 and V is TRBV7-9, with D tentatively TRBD1 (6 bases). The germline V and J ends were trimmed by 8 bases and 5 bases, with 15 bases remaining between them. The CDR3 totals 13 residues. Germline values: CDR1 SEHNR, CDR2 FQNEAQ (reference sequence). Supplemented by reference TRBV7-9 and TRBJ2-5, the full variable domain reads DTGVSQNPRHKITKRGQNVTFRCDPISEHNRLYWYRQTLGQGPEFLTYFQNEAQLEKSRLLSDRFSAERPKGSFSTLEIQRTEQGDSAMYLCASSWAGEETQYFGPGTRLLVL.

The chain employs TRBV7-6 and TRBJ2-1, with 9 bases fitting TRBD2. Germline V gene sequence: CDR1 SGHVS, CDR2 FNYEAQ. The CDR3 consists of 16 residues. With V trimmed by 1 base and J by 8 bases, 9 bases remained unmatched. The CDR3 loop is CASSLGVAGVGDEQFF. The CDR3 nucleotides are TGTGCCAGCAGCTTAGGGGTAGCGGGAGTTGGGGATGAGCAGTTCTTC.

The rearrangement links TRBV6-1 to TRBJ2-5; 7 bases are a match to TRBD2. The junction had 7 bases not matched to a gene; V was cut back by 1 base and J by 5 bases. The germline V gene encodes CDR1 MNHNS and CDR2 SASEGT. This CDR3 has 15 amino acids. The chain's CDR3 is CASSEDAGEGETQYF. The CDR3 nucleotides read TGTGCCAGCAGTGAAGATGCGGGAGAGGGGGAGACCCAGTACTTC.

The chain recombines TRBV7-2 with TRBJ2-5; no clear D gene. The CDR3 has 13 residues. Germline CDR1 reads SGHTA; CDR2 reads FQGNSA. Trimming removed 2 bases at V and 5 bases at J, with 9 bases between. The CDR3 sequence is CASSLSFRETQYF. The CDR3 DNA reads TGTGCCAGCAGCTTATCCTTCAGGGAGACCCAGTACTTC.

The chain has TRBV19 and TRBJ2-6, with D unclear. The germline V gene encodes CDR1 LNHDA and CDR2 SQIVND (reference sequence). Trimming stripped 8 bases from V and 4 bases from J, with 15 bases between. The CDR3 length is 15 residues. The CDR3 DNA follows: TGTGCCAGTCGTGGTGGGCAGGCCGGGGCCAACGTCCTGACTTTC. This translates into CASRGGQAGANVLTF.

This sequence joins TRBV24-1 and TRBJ2-7, with TRBD2 matching 9 bases. This CDR3 is built from 19 residues. Trimming removed 5 bases from V and 0 bases from J; junction bases left unmatched: 16. Per the germline V gene, CDR1 is KGHDR and CDR2 is SFDVKD. The CDR3 nucleotides read TGTGCCACCAGTGTATCGGCAAATGGGACTAGCCGTACCTCCTACGAGCAGTACGTC. Residues: CATSVSANGTSRTSYEQYV.

The chain employs TRBV7-2 and TRBJ2-1; possibly TRBD2 for D (6 bases). V lost 5 bases to trimming and J lost 7 bases, with 15 bases between them. Germline values: CDR1 SGHTA, CDR2 FQGNSA. The CDR3 is 14 amino acids. DNA of the CDR3: TGTGCCAGCAGCCTACAGCGGGCCTTAAATGAGCAGTTCTTC. Protein: CASSLQRALNEQFF.

V usage is TRBV7-8 and J usage is TRBJ2-1; 7 nucleotides agree with TRBD1. The V and J ends lost 1 base and 5 bases, in that order; junction bases with no gene match: 5. Germline V lookup: CDR1 SGHVS, CDR2 FQNEAQ. This CDR3 contains 15 residues. The CDR3 DNA sequence: TGTGCCAGCAGCTTAGGATGGGGACAGCACAATGAGCAGTTCTTC. Amino acid sequence: CASSLGWGQHNEQFF.

This clone was seen only once. The rearrangement links TRBV6-2 or TRBV6-3 to TRBJ2-2; 8 nucleotides line up with TRBD1. The CDR3 has 15 residues. Germline trimming cut 3 bases from V and 4 bases from J; bases unmatched to any gene: 4. The germline gives CDR1 MNHEY, CDR2 SVGEGT. CDR3 region: CASSYRTGSTGELFF. The CDR3 DNA reads TGTGCCAGCAGTTATCGGACAGGGTCCACCGGGGAGCTGTTTTTT.

The V gene is TRBV2, the J gene TRBJ1-1, with a possible D match to TRBD1 (5 bases). V was cut by 4 bases and J by 5 bases, with 14 bases left in between. This CDR3 contains 14 residues. Germline CDR1 and CDR2: SNHLY and FYNNEI. This chain's CDR3 is CASSATAGGTEAFF. The CDR3 DNA sequence: TGTGCCAGCAGTGCGACAGCGGGGGGAACTGAAGCTTTCTTT.

The chain carries TRBV29-1 and TRBJ2-1, with D uncertain. Looked up from germline, CDR1 is SQVTM and CDR2 is ANQGSEA. The CDR3 is made up of 14 amino acids. V dropped 5 bases and J dropped 0 bases, with 11 bases sitting between them. CDR3 region: CSVSGGSSYNEQFF. The CDR3 DNA sequence: TGCAGCGTTAGTGGCGGAAGCTCCTACAATGAGCAGTTCTTC.

The chain is built from TRBV15 and TRBJ2-3, with a tentative D call TRBD2 (7 bases). This CDR3 comprises 16 residues. Trimming shortened V by 0 bases and J by 5 bases, and 15 bases separated the two germline ends. Germline V gene data show CDR1 as LNHNV and CDR2 as YYDKDF (reference sequence). CDR3 amino acids: CATSRDIRGGRDTQYF. CDR3 bases: TGTGCCACCAGCAGAGATATCAGGGGCGGGAGAGATACGCAGTATTTT.

The V call is TRBV7-9, the J call TRBJ2-1; 9 nucleotides line up with TRBD2. The CDR3 is made up of 14 amino acids. Trimming at V came to 1 base and at J to 7 bases, leaving 2 bases not matched to a gene. CDR1 and CDR2 from the germline V gene are SEHNR and FQNEAQ (reference sequence). The CDR3 DNA follows: TGTGCCAGCAGCTTAGGCGGGAGGGAGAATGAGCAGTTCTTC. Translated, it gives CASSLGGRENEQFF. The full variable domain, in which reference TRBV7-9 and TRBJ2-1 provide the parts outside the CDR3, is DTGVSQNPRHKITKRGQNVTFRCDPISEHNRLYWYRQTLGQGPEFLTYFQNEAQLEKSRLLSDRFSAERPKGSFSTLEIQRTEQGDSAMYLCASSLGGRENEQFFGPGTRLTVL.

The J gene is TRBJ1-2, the V gene TRBV27; D unresolved. V lost 3 bases and J 7 bases, leaving 15 bases between the germline ends. The CDR3 is made up of 14 amino acids. CDR1 and CDR2 (germline): MNHEY, SMNVEV (reference sequence). This chain's CDR3 is CASSLTPGLSGYTF. The CDR3, as DNA: TGTGCCAGCAGTTTGACGCCGGGTCTAAGTGGCTACACCTTC.

This clone was seen more than once but under ten times. The chain carries TRBV3-1 (or the pseudogene TRBV3-2) and TRBJ1-5; 8 positions match TRBD1. V was clipped by 2 bases and J by 11 bases; unmatched bases: 8. The germline V gene has CDR1 LGHDT and CDR2 YNNKEL (reference sequence). This CDR3 region has 14 residues. The CDR3 coding sequence is TGTGCCAGCAGCCAATACGGACAGGGAACCACCCAGCATTTT. Translated, it gives CASSQYGQGTTQHF.

The count of this clone is one. This sequence joins TRBV18 and TRBJ1-1, with TRBD1 matching 7 bases. Looked up from germline, CDR1 is KGHSH and CDR2 is LQKENI. V shed 2 bases, J shed 0 bases, and the junction held 0 bases outside the gene matches. The CDR3 consists of 14 residues. In DNA, the CDR3 is TGTGCCAGCTCACCAGACAGGGTGAACACTGAAGCTTTCTTT. This codes for CASSPDRVNTEAFF.

J is TRBJ2-2 and V is TRBV25-1, with 7 bases matching TRBD1. Trimming at V came to 9 bases and at J to 6 bases, leaving 10 bases not matched to a gene. Germline V gene lookup returns CDR1 MGHDK and CDR2 SYGVNS. The length of the CDR3 is 14 residues. The CDR3 loop reads CASRAATGPGELFF. The CDR3 DNA sequence: TGTGCCAGTAGAGCCGCGACAGGGCCCGGGGAGCTGTTTTTT.

V gene TRBV7-8 combines with J gene TRBJ2-2; 8 bases are a match to TRBD2. The CDR3 is 15 residues long. Germline CDR1 is SGHVS and CDR2 is FQNEAQ. The junction had 6 bases not matched to a gene; V was cut back by 4 bases and J by 5 bases. The CDR3 bases are TGTGCCAGCAGCTCTCTTCGGGGGGGTACCGGGGAGCTGTTTTTT. As protein: CASSSLRGGTGELFF.

This clone appeared a single time. The V call is TRBV4-1, the J call TRBJ2-2, with D possibly matching TRBD1 (5 bases). Germline V gene sequence: CDR1 MGHRA, CDR2 YSYEKL. The CDR3 loop spans 19 amino acids. Trimming stripped 1 base from V and 4 bases from J, with 22 bases between. The CDR3 reads CASSQGALRGGLSTGELFF. In DNA form, the CDR3 reads TGCGCCAGCAGCCAAGGGGCCCTTAGGGGCGGTCTCTCCACCGGGGAGCTGTTTTTT.

This clone was observed a single time. The rearrangement links TRBV7-2 to TRBJ2-5, with 7 bases identical to TRBD2. J gave up 4 bases and V 6 bases, and 11 bases lay outside the gene matches. Germline CDR1 SGHTA, CDR2 FQGNSA. This CDR3 comprises 15 residues. The CDR3 here is CASSPAVASGETQYF. The CDR3 DNA reads TGTGCCAGCAGTCCAGCTGTGGCTAGCGGAGAGACCCAGTACTTC.

This sequence joins TRBV5-4 and TRBJ2-3, with 11 bases fitting TRBD1. The V and J ends lost 3 bases and 9 bases, in that order; junction bases with no gene match: 12. The CDR3 is made up of 16 amino acids. The germline gives CDR1 SGHNT, CDR2 YYREEE (reference sequence). The CDR3, as DNA: TGTGCCAGCAGCTCTGGACAGGGGGCGGTCGGGCAAACGCAGTATTTT. Protein product: CASSSGQGAVGQTQYF.

The chain uses TRBV2 and TRBJ2-7; maybe TRBD1 (5 bases). The V gene's germline CDR1 is SNHLY and CDR2 FYNNEI. Trimming removed 6 bases at V and 1 base at J, with 19 bases between. This CDR3 is built from 16 residues. CDR3 amino acids: CASSNPQDTASYEQYV. The CDR3, as DNA: TGTGCCAGCAGCAACCCACAGGATACGGCGTCCTACGAGCAGTACGTC.

The J gene is TRBJ2-1, the V gene TRBV2, with TRBD2 matching over 13 bases. J was trimmed by 0 bases and V by 6 bases; bases with no gene match: 8. The CDR3 runs 18 residues. The germline CDR1 and CDR2 sequences are SNHLY and FYNNEI. The CDR3, as DNA: TGTGCCAGCAGGGCGGGGACTAGCGGGATGAGCTCCTACAATGAGCAGTTCTTC. It codes for CASRAGTSGMSSYNEQFF.

CDR3 sequence reads: CASSPGTGNIQYF. For the CDR3, the DNA is TGTGCCAGCAGCCCCGGGACTGGAAACATTCAGTACTTC. The chain combines TRBV7-9 with TRBJ2-4; possible D gene TRBD2, 6 bases. Trimming removed 5 bases from V and 6 bases from J, with 11 bases in between. CDR3 length equals 13 residues. The germline V gene encodes CDR1 SEHNR and CDR2 FQNEAQ (reference sequence). The variable domain in full, with the rest retrieved from reference TRBV7-9 and TRBJ2-4, is DTGVSQNPRHKITKRGQNVTFRCDPISEHNRLYWYRQTLGQGPEFLTYFQNEAQLEKSRLLSDRFSAERPKGSFSTLEIQRTEQGDSAMYLCASSPGTGNIQYFGAGTRLSVL.

This clone showed up just a few times. The gene calls are TRBV30 and TRBJ1-5, with a weak D call TRBD1 (6 bases). The CDR3 is made up of 15 amino acids. Trimming pared 2 bases from V and 8 bases from J, leaving 19 bases between. Looked up from germline, CDR1 is GTSNPN and CDR2 is SVGIG (reference sequence). The CDR3: CAWSLWGHPREPQHF. CDR3 nucleotides: TGTGCCTGGAGTTTATGGGGGCACCCTAGGGAGCCCCAGCATTTT.

This chain links TRBV18 with TRBJ1-1, with D perhaps matching TRBD1 (5 bases). The V end was cut by 4 bases, the J end by 4 bases, with 16 bases between. In germline, CDR1 is KGHSH, CDR2 LQKENI. CDR3 length: 15 residues. In DNA form, the CDR3 reads TGTGCCAGCTCACGGAACTCAGGGATCGGCACTGAAGCTTTCTTT. It encodes CASSRNSGIGTEAFF.

This clone occurred a few times. The chain employs TRBV12-5 and TRBJ2-2; 11 positions match TRBD2. This CDR3 is built from 19 residues. Per germline, CDR1 LGHNT and CDR2 FRNRAP. V lost 6 bases, J lost 4 bases, and 16 bases stayed unmatched. The CDR3 DNA follows: TGTGCTAGTGGCCCCGGGGACCTAACTAGCGGGAGAGGCACCGGGGAGCTGTTTTTT. Protein: CASGPGDLTSGRGTGELFF.

The chain uses TRBV10-1 and TRBJ1-1, with D hard to call. The CDR3 consists of 12 residues. V dropped 7 bases and J dropped 3 bases, with 9 bases sitting between them. Germline V gene lookup returns CDR1 WNHNN and CDR2 SYGVQD (reference sequence). The CDR3 region is CASIPKYTEAFF. The CDR3 region has the DNA TGCGCCAGCATCCCCAAATACACTGAAGCTTTCTTT.